One and the same sample provided the 31 T cell receptor beta chains below, sequenced in a study of identical twins. TCRdb used MiXCR to reprocess the 5' RACE reads, holding one entry per CDR3 protein. The sample lists some 1,700,000 distinct CDR3 sequences; roughly 35% were seen once. Specimen: cord blood. All receptors come from a newborn girl in good health.

CDR3 sequence: CASSYGTGMGEQFF. CDR3 DNA sequence: TGTGCCAGCAGTTACGGGACAGGCATGGGGGAGCAGTTCTTC. The V call is TRBV28, the J call TRBJ2-1, with 8 bases identical to TRBD1. This CDR3 spans 14 amino acids. V shed 4 bases, J shed 10 bases, and the junction held 9 bases outside the gene matches. The germline CDR1 and CDR2 sequences are MDHEN and SYDVKM. The full variable domain, rest sourced from reference TRBV28 and TRBJ2-1, is DVKVTQSSRYLVKRTGEKVFLECVQDMDHENMFWYRQDPGLGLRLIYFSYDVKMKEKGDIPEGYSVSREKKERFSLILESASTNQTSMYLCASSYGTGMGEQFFGPGTRLTVL.

This clonotype has only a few counts. The DNA of the CDR3 is TGTGCCATCAGTGAGGACCTTAACTATGGCTACACCTTC. This codes for CAISEDLNYGYTF. The chain joins TRBV10-3 to TRBJ1-2; unclear D gene. The CDR3 has 13 residues. Deletions cut 2 bases from V and 1 base from J, with 5 bases between. Germline CDR1 reads ENHRY; CDR2 reads SYGVKD.

Concerning this clonotype itself: A read error may explain this, as a much larger clone is one base away. This sequence joins TRBV4-2 and TRBJ2-7; D call uncertain. The germline V gene has CDR1 LGHNA and CDR2 YNFKEQ. This CDR3 spans 11 amino acids. Here the CDR3 reads CASNQDTEQYF. The CDR3 DNA reads as TGTGCCAGCAACCAAGATACAGAGCAGTACTTC.

The J gene is TRBJ1-6, the V gene TRBV9; D is unresolved. The V end was cut by 0 bases, the J end by 9 bases, with 13 bases between. This CDR3 spans 15 amino acids. In germline, CDR1 is SGDLS, CDR2 YYNGEE. The CDR3 spells CASSVGPLLGSPLHF. CDR3 bases: TGTGCCAGCAGCGTAGGCCCTCTCCTTGGTTCACCCCTCCACTTT.

This clonotype was seen a handful of times. J is TRBJ1-2 and V is TRBV20-1; D uncertain. Germline V lookup: CDR1 DFQATT, CDR2 SNEGSKA (reference sequence). The V end was cut by 1 base, the J end by 0 bases, with 6 bases between. The length of the CDR3 is 13 residues. DNA of the CDR3: TGCAGTGCTAGAGGTCGGTCTAACTATGGCTACACCTTC. It encodes CSARGRSNYGYTF.

This clonotype was observed a few times. The chain has TRBV5-1 and TRBJ2-5; maybe TRBD2 (5 bases). The CDR3 is 13 residues long. V lost 2 bases to trimming and J lost 5 bases, with 10 bases between them. CDR1 is SGHRS, CDR2 YFSETQ, per germline. The CDR3 sequence is CASSFRGPETQYF. The CDR3, as DNA: TGCGCCAGCAGCTTTAGAGGGCCTGAGACCCAGTACTTC.

The chain uses TRBV18 and TRBJ2-3; 14 bases fit TRBD2. Germline-derived CDR1 and CDR2 are KGHSH and LQKENI. The CDR3 runs 17 residues. Unmatched junction bases numbered 7, after V lost 6 bases and J lost 2 bases. This CDR3 is CASSNRGLAGDTDTQYF. DNA of the CDR3: TGTGCCAGCTCCAACAGGGGACTAGCGGGGGACACAGATACGCAGTATTTT.

The chain uses TRBV5-1 and TRBJ2-2; 7 bases line up with TRBD1. In germline, CDR1 is SGHRS, CDR2 YFSETQ. The CDR3 covers 15 residues. With V trimmed by 3 bases and J by 3 bases, 5 bases remained unmatched. CDR3 nucleotide sequence: TGCGCCAGCAGCTGGAAAACAGGGGACACCGGGGAGCTGTTTTTT. Translation: CASSWKTGDTGELFF.

The rearrangement uses TRBV10-3 and TRBJ1-4; D ambiguous. This CDR3 has 14 residues. Trimming pared 2 bases from V and 4 bases from J, leaving 8 bases between. CDR1 is ENHRY and CDR2 is SYGVKD in the germline V gene. CDR3 region: CAISEATSNEKLFF. CDR3 DNA: TGTGCCATCAGTGAGGCTACCAGTAATGAAAAACTGTTTTTT.

The table lists this clonotype with a few counts. The chain employs TRBV4-2 and TRBJ2-1; 7 bases map to TRBD2. The J segment lost 4 bases and the V segment lost 0 bases, leaving 6 bases of the junction unmatched. Germline V gene sequence: CDR1 LGHNA, CDR2 YNFKEQ. The CDR3 has 16 residues. CDR3 coding DNA: TGTGCCAGCAGCCAAGAGGGGGTAGCGGGTTACAATGAGCAGTTCTTC. It translates to CASSQEGVAGYNEQFF.

This clonotype has just a few counts. The chain recombines TRBV3-1 with TRBJ1-2; TRBD1 is a possible D gene (5 bases). From germline, CDR1 is LGHDT and CDR2 YNNKEL (reference sequence). The CDR3 length is 17 residues. Trimming cost V 1 base and J 0 bases, with 15 bases left between them. The CDR3 is CASSQGALEDTNYGYTF. The CDR3 DNA reads TGTGCCAGCAGCCAAGGAGCGCTTGAGGACACTAACTATGGCTACACCTTC.

This clonotype was found many times. The genes are TRBV29-1 and TRBJ2-1; 9 bases are a match to TRBD1. Per the germline V gene, CDR1 is SQVTM and CDR2 is ANQGSEA. CDR3 length: 15 amino acids. The junction had 7 bases not matched to a gene; V was cut back by 3 bases and J by 4 bases. CDR3 nucleotide sequence: TGCAGCGTTGATTACCCCGACAGGGGGTACAATGAGCAGTTCTTC. Translation: CSVDYPDRGYNEQFF.

The chain uses TRBV11-2 and TRBJ2-1; 10 bases agree with TRBD1. The CDR3 contains 17 residues. From germline, CDR1 is SGHAT and CDR2 FQNNGV. The junction had 4 bases not matched to a gene; V was cut back by 1 base and J by 1 base. CDR3 in amino acids: CASSLVWGQGSYNEQFF. CDR3 DNA sequence: TGTGCCAGCAGCTTAGTATGGGGACAGGGGTCCTACAATGAGCAGTTCTTC.

The chain employs TRBV7-2 and TRBJ1-2, with TRBD1 identical over 7 bases. Germline CDR1 reads SGHTA; CDR2 reads FQGNSA. The V gene end was trimmed by 5 bases and the J gene end by 5 bases; junction bases not matched to a gene: 11. The CDR3 extends over 15 amino acids. The CDR3 DNA reads TGTGCCAGCAGCCTACCTACGACAGGGAAGTATGGCTACACCTTC. It translates to CASSLPTTGKYGYTF.

With respect to this clonotype: Its ends do not fully match the called genes, so a read error is possible. The rearrangement joins TRBV7-7 to TRBJ2-1; tentative D call: TRBD1 (7 bases). CDR3 length equals 16 residues. The germline gives CDR1 SSHAT, CDR2 FNYEAQ (reference sequence). DNA of the CDR3: TGTGCTAGCAGCCGGGGGACAGAACGTACATTCAATGAGCAGTTCTTC. Translated, it gives CASSRGTERTFNEQFF.

Comments on this clonotype: Relative to the germline gene, one junction end is altered; a read error may explain this. The gene calls are TRBV28 and TRBJ1-2; maybe TRBD1 (6 bases). CDR3 length equals 18 residues. The V gene's germline CDR1 is MDHEN and CDR2 SYDVKM. In nucleotides, the CDR3 is TGTGCCAGCGGTTTATCCAACAGGGCTTTAGGGGCTAACTATGGCTACACCTTC. Residues: CASGLSNRALGANYGYTF.

V is TRBV5-6 and J is TRBJ1-2; 7 bases are shared with TRBD1. After removal of 0 bases from V and 4 bases from J, the junction contained 9 bases not matched to a gene. CDR1 and CDR2 (germline): SGHDT, YYEEEE. The CDR3 is made up of 16 amino acids. For the CDR3, the DNA is TGTGCCAGCAGCTTGGGGACAGGAGTCCCTTCCTATGGCTACACCTTC. Residues: CASSLGTGVPSYGYTF.

The gene calls are TRBV7-2 and TRBJ2-1, with TRBD2 as a possible D gene (5 bases). With the DNA end fitting TRBJ2-7 better, the J assignment may be wrong. The CDR3 contains 15 residues. Germline V lookup: CDR1 SGHTA, CDR2 FQGNSA. This CDR3 is CASSQAATAYNEQYF. The CDR3 region has the DNA TGTGCCAGCAGCCAAGCGGCAACCGCCTACAATGAGCAGTACTTC.

This clonotype was detected a few times. The chain links TRBV4-1 to TRBJ2-3, with D tentatively TRBD2 (6 bases). The CDR3 extends over 20 amino acids. Germline assignment: CDR1 MGHRA and CDR2 YSYEKL. V was shortened by 0 bases and J by 2 bases, with 24 bases between the two germline ends. Here the CDR3 DNA reads TGCGCCAGCAGCCAAGATCGGCTAGCGAGGAGTGAATGGACCACAGATACGCAGTATTTT. Its protein product is CASSQDRLARSEWTTDTQYF.

The genes are TRBV2 and TRBJ2-5; 12 bases align to TRBD2. The CDR3 contains 16 residues. Germline V CDR1 and CDR2: SNHLY, FYNNEI. J lost 0 bases, V lost 6 bases, and 5 bases had no gene match. The CDR3 coding sequence is TGTGCCAGCAGGACCTCTAGCGGGGGGGACCAAGAGACCCAGTACTTC. Protein sequence: CASRTSSGGDQETQYF.

This clonotype was detected a few times. The chain carries TRBV28 and TRBJ2-7; D is undetermined. CDR3 length equals 14 residues. Trimming left V 3 bases short and J 2 bases short, with 11 bases between. CDR1 is MDHEN, CDR2 SYDVKM, per germline. For the CDR3, the DNA is TGTGCCAGCAGTTTTTCGGGTATAGCCTACGAGCAGTACTTC. Translation: CASSFSGIAYEQYF.

This clonotype was detected only a few times. The chain links TRBV14 to TRBJ1-2, with 7 positions matching TRBD1. In germline, CDR1 is SGHDN, CDR2 FVKESK. The CDR3 totals 14 residues. The J segment lost 4 bases and the V segment lost 3 bases, leaving 5 bases of the junction unmatched. CDR3 loop: CASSQEQGSYGYTF. The CDR3 DNA follows: TGTGCCAGCAGCCAGGAACAGGGGTCCTATGGCTACACCTTC.

This CDR3 reads CASSARLAGGSDTQYF. Here the CDR3 DNA reads TGTGCCAGCAGCGCCCGACTAGCGGGGGGGTCCGATACGCAGTATTTT. V and J are TRBV11-2 and TRBJ2-3; 14 positions agree with TRBD2. The CDR3 spans 16 residues. After removal of 5 bases from V and 6 bases from J, the junction contained 7 bases not matched to a gene. The germline gives CDR1 SGHAT, CDR2 FQNNGV.

The V call is TRBV15, the J call TRBJ1-6; a weak D match, TRBD1 (5 bases). Per the germline V gene, CDR1 is LNHNV and CDR2 is YYDKDF (reference sequence). V was shortened by 5 bases and J by 8 bases, with 10 bases between the two germline ends. This CDR3 has 13 residues. As DNA, the CDR3 is TGTGCCACCAGCCCCCGGGACGATTCACCCCTCCACTTT. It is translated as CATSPRDDSPLHF.

This clonotype showed up just a few times. CDR3 amino acids: CASGSSGSSYRRQFF. As DNA, the CDR3 is TGCGCCAGCGGATCTAGCGGGAGTTCATACCGTCGGCAGTTCTTC. The genes are TRBV5-1 and TRBJ2-1; TRBD2 agrees at 10 bases. Germline CDR1 reads SGHRS; CDR2 reads YFSETQ. Trimming took 7 bases from V and 12 from J; bases not matched to a gene: 16. The CDR3 loop spans 15 amino acids.

This clonotype was seen only a few times. V and J are TRBV6-2 or TRBV6-3 and TRBJ2-3, with 9 bases matching TRBD2. Germline CDR1 and CDR2: MNHEY and SVGEGT. V shed 6 bases, J shed 1 base, and the junction held 8 bases outside the gene matches. The CDR3 contains 16 residues. In DNA form, the CDR3 reads TGTGCCAGCAGGCACTCGGGACTAGCCCGCACAGATACGCAGTATTTT. Its translation is CASRHSGLARTDTQYF.

V and J are TRBV20-1 and TRBJ2-4, with 12 bases identical to TRBD2. Germline CDR1 reads DFQATT; CDR2 reads SNEGSKA (reference sequence). This CDR3 comprises 12 residues. CDR3 bases: TGCAGGCCCGGACTAGCGGGAACCATTCAGTACTTC. Amino acid sequence: CRPGLAGTIQYF.

Remarks on this clonotype: This may stem from a read error, because a much larger clone lies one nucleotide away. The chain carries TRBV4-2 and TRBJ2-4; D not resolved. The DNA end favors TRBJ2-5, so the J call may be wrong. This CDR3 contains 19 residues. CDR1 and CDR2 (germline): LGHNA, YNFKEQ. In nucleotides, the CDR3 is TGTGCCAGCAGCCAAGAAAGTGATCCCTCGCGTAGAAACCAAGAGACCCAGTACTTC. It specifies CASSQESDPSRRNQETQYF.

Of note for this clonotype: At one end, the junction sequence differs from germline, possibly due to a read error. The chain couples TRBV5-4 to TRBJ2-1; TRBD2 agrees at 10 bases. This CDR3 contains 16 residues. Germline CDR1 SGHNT, CDR2 YYREEE (reference sequence). The CDR3 nucleotides are TGTGCCAGCAGCTTGTACCTAGCGGGGGCGGACAATGAGCAGTTATTC. Translation: CASSLYLAGADNEQLF.

The V gene is TRBV12-3 or TRBV12-4, the J gene TRBJ2-3; D is undetermined. The CDR3 extends over 14 amino acids. The V gene lost 4 bases and the J gene lost 4 bases, with 12 bases spanning the gap. The CDR3 nucleotides are TGTGCCAGCAGTTCGCGCCATGGGGCAGATACGCAGTATTTT. Translating it yields CASSSRHGADTQYF.

The chain is built from TRBV6-6 and TRBJ1-3; D is perhaps TRBD1 (5 bases). CDR3 length equals 16 residues. V lost 2 bases, J lost 1 base, and 12 bases lay in between. In germline, CDR1 is MNHNY, CDR2 SVGAGI (reference sequence). Here the CDR3 DNA reads TGTGCCAGCAGTTACGGGGCAGAGCCATCTGGAAACACCATATATTTT. Encoded protein: CASSYGAEPSGNTIYF.